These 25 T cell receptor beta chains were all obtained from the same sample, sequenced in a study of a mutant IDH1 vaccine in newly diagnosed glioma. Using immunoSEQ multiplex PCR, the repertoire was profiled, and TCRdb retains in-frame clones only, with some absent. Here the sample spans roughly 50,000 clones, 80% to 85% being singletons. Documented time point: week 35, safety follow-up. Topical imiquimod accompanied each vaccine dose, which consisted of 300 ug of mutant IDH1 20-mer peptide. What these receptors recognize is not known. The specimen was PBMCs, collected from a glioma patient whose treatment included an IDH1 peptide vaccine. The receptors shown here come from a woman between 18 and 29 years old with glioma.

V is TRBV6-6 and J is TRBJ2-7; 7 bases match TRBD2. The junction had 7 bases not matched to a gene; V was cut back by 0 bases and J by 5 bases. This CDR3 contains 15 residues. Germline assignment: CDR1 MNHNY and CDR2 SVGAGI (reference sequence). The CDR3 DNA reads TGTGCCAGCAGTTACTCGAGCCCAGCGGGGAACGAGCAGTACTTC. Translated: CASSYSSPAGNEQYF.

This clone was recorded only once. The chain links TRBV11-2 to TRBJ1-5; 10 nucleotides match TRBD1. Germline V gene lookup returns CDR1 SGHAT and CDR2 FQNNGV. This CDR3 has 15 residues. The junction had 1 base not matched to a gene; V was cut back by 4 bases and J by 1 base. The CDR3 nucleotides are TGTGCCAGCAGCTGGGGACAGGGGAGCAATCAGCCCCAGCATTTT. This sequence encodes CASSWGQGSNQPQHF.

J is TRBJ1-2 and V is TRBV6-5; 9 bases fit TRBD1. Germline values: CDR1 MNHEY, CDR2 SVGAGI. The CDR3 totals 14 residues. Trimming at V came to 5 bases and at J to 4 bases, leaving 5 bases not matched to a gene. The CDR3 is CASSDGTGRYGYTF. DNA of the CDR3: TGTGCCAGCAGTGACGGGACAGGGCGCTATGGCTACACCTTC.

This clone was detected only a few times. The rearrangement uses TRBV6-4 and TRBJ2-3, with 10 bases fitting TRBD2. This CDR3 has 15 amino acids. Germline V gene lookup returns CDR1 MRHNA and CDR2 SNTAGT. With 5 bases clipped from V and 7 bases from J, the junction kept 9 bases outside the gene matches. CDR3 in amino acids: CASSSAAGGINTQYF. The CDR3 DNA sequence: TGTGCCAGCAGTTCCGCAGCGGGAGGGATAAATACGCAGTATTTT.

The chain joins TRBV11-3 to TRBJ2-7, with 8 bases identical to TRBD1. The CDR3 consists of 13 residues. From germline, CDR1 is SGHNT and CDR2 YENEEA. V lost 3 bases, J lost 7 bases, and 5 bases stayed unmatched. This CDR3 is CASSFQGAGEQYF. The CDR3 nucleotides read TGTGCCAGCAGCTTTCAGGGGGCAGGGGAGCAGTACTTC.

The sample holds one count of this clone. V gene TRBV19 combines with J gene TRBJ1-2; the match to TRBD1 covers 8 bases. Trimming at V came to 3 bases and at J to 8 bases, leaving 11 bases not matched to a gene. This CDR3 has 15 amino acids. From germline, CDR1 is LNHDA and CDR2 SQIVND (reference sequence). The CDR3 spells CASSMGTGGLGGYTF. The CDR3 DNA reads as TGTGCCAGTAGTATGGGAACAGGGGGACTCGGAGGCTACACCTTC.

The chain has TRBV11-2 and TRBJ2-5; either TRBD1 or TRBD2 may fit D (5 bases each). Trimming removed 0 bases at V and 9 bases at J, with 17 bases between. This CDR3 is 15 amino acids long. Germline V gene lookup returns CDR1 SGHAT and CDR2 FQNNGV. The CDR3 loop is CASSLDQRGQVAQYF. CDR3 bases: TGTGCCAGCAGCTTAGATCAACGGGGCCAGGTGGCCCAGTACTTC.

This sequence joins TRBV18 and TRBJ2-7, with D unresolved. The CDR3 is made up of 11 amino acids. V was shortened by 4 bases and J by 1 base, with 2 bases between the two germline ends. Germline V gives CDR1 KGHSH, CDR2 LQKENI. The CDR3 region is CASSLSYEQYF. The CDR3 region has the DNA TGTGCCAGCTCACTTTCCTACGAGCAGTACTTC. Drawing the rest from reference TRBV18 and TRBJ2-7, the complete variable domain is NAGVMQNPRHLVRRRGQEARLRCSPMKGHSHVYWYRQLPEEGLKFMVYLQKENIIDESGMPKERFSAEFPKEGPSILRIQQVVRGDSAAYFCASSLSYEQYFGPGTRLTVT.

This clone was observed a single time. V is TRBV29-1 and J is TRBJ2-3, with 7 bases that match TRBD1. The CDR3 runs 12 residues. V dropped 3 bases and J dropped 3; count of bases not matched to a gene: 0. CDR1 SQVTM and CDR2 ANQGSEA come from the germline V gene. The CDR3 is CSVEGQTDTQYF. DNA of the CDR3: TGCAGCGTTGAGGGACAGACAGATACGCAGTATTTT.

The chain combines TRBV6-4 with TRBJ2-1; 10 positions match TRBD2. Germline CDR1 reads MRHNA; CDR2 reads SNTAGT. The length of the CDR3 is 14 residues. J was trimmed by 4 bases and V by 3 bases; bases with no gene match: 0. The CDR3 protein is CASSEAGGYNEQFF. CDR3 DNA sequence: TGTGCCAGCAGTGAAGCGGGAGGGTACAATGAGCAGTTCTTC.

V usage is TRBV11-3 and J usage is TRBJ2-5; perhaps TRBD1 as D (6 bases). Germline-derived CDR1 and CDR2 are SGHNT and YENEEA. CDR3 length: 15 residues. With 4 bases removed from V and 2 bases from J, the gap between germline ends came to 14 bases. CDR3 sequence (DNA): TGTGCCAGCAGCTCGGTCCGGGACAAACAAGAGACCCAGTACTTC. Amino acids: CASSSVRDKQETQYF.

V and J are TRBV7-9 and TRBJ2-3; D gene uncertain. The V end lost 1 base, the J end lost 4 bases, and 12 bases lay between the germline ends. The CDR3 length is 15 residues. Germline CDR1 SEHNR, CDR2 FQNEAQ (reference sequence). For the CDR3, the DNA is TGTGCCAGCAGCTTAGATGGGGAAAGATCAGATACGCAGTATTTT. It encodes CASSLDGERSDTQYF.

CDR3 loop: CATGTAPYNSPLHF. DNA of the CDR3: TGTGCCACCGGGACAGCGCCGTATAATTCACCCCTCCACTTT. V and J are TRBV6-1 and TRBJ1-6; TRBD1 matches 7 bases. The CDR3 spans 14 residues. Trimming took 10 bases from V and 4 from J; bases not matched to a gene: 7. Germline loops: CDR1 MNHNS, CDR2 SASEGT.

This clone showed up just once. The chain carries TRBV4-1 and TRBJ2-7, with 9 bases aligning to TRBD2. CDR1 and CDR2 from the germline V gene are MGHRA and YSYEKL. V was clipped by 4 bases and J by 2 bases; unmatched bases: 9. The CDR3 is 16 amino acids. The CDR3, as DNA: TGCGCCAGCAGCCCCGCCGGTAGCGGGGGCACCTACGAGCAGTACTTC. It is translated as CASSPAGSGGTYEQYF.

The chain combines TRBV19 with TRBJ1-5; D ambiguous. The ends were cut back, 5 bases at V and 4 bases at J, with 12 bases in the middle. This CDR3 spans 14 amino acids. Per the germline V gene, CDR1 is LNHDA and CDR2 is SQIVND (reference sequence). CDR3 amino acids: CASSPSTGNQPQHF. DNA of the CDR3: TGTGCCAGTAGTCCCTCGACGGGAAATCAGCCCCAGCATTTT.

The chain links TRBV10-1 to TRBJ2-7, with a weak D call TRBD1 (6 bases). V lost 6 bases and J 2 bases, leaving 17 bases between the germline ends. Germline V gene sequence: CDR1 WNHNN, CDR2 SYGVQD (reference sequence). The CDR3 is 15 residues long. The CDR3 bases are TGCGCCAGCAGCACGGATCAGGGGCTAACCTACGAGCAGTACTTC. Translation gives CASSTDQGLTYEQYF.

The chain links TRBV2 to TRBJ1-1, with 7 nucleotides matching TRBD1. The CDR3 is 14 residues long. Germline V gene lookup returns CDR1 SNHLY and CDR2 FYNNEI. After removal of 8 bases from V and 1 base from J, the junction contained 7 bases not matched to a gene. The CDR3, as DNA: TGTGCCAGCGAAGACAGGGCTTGGAACACTGAAGCTTTCTTT. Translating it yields CASEDRAWNTEAFF.

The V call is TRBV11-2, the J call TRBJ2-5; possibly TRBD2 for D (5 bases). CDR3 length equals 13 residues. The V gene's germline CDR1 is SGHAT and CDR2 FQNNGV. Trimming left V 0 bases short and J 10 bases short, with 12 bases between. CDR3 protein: CASSLDAGGSQYF. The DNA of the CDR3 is TGTGCCAGCAGCTTAGACGCCGGAGGCAGCCAGTACTTC.

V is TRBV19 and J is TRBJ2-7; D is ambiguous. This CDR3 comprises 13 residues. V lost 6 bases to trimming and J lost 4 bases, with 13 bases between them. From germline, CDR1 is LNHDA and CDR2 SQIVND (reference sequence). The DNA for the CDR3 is TGTGCCAGTAGGCCGGGCCCTAGGTACGAGCAGTACTTC. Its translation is CASRPGPRYEQYF.

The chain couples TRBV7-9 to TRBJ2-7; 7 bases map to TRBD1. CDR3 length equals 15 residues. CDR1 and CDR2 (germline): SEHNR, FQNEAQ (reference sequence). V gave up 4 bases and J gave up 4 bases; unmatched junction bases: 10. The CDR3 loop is CASSSVGPDRYEQYF. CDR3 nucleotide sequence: TGTGCCAGCAGCTCCGTAGGGCCGGACAGGTACGAGCAGTACTTC.

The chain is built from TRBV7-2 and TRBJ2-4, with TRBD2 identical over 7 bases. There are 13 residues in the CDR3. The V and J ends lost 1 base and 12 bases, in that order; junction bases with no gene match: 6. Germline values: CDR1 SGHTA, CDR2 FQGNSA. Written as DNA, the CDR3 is TGTGCCAGCAGCTTAGATCCAGGGAGGGCTCAGTACTTC. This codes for CASSLDPGRAQYF. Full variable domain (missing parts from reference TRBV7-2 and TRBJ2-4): GAGVSQSPSNKVTEKGKDVELRCDPISGHTALYWYRQSLGQGLEFLIYFQGNSAPDKSGLPSDRFSAERTGGSVSTLTIQRTQQEDSAVYLCASSLDPGRAQYFGAGTRLSVL.

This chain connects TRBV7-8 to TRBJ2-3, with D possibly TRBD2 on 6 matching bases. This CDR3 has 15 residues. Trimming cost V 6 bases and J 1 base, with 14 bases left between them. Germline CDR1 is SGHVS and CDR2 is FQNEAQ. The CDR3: CASRPRTGGTDTQYF. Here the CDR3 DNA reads TGTGCCAGCAGGCCCCGGACGGGAGGCACAGATACGCAGTATTTT.

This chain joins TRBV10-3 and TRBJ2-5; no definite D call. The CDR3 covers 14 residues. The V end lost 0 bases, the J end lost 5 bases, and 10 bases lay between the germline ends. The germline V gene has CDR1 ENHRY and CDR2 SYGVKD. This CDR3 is CAISESVLRETQYF. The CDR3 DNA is TGTGCCATCAGTGAGTCGGTCTTGAGGGAGACCCAGTACTTC.

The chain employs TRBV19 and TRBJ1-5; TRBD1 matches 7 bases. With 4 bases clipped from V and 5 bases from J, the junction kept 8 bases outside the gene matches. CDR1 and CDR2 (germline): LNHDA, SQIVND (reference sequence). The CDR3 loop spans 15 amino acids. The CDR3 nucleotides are TGTGCCAGTAGTACGCGGGACAGAAGTTATCAGCCCCAGCATTTT. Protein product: CASSTRDRSYQPQHF.

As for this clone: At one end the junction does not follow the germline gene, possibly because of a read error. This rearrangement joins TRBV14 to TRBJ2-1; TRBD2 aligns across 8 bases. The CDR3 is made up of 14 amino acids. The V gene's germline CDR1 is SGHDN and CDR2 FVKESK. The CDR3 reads CASRQGLGGGEQFF. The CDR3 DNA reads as TGTGCCAGCCGCCAGGGACTAGGGGGAGGGGAGCAGTTCTTC.